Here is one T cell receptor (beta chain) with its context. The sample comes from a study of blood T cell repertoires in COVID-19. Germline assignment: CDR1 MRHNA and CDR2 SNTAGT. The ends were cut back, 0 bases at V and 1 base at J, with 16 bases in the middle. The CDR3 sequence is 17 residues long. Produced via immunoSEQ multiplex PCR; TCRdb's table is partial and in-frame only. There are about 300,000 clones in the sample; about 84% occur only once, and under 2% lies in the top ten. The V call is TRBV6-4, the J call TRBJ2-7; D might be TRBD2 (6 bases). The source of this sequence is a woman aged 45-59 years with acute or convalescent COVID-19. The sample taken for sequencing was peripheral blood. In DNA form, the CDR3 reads TGTGCCAGCAGTGACTCGAGAGGGAGGATTTTGTCCTACGAGCAGTACTTC. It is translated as CASSDSRGRILSYEQYF.